The 2 T cell receptor beta chains given below trace back to one sample, sequenced in a study of T-cell reconstitution after alpha-beta-depleted transplantation in children. TCRbeta library construction was performed incorporating unique molecular identifiers. TCRdb reanalysed the PCR reads using MiXCR and keeps one entry per CDR3 protein. Among about 540,000 distinct CDR3 sequences, about 18% were seen once, and the ten largest hold 2.5% to 4%. This specimen was PBMCs from the stem cell graft donor, taken from the stem cell graft. These receptor sequences come from a human donor who donated a stem cell graft to a child with acute lymphoblastic leukemia.

This clonotype occurred a few times. This rearrangement joins TRBV9 to TRBJ2-7, with D hard to call. Germline values: CDR1 SGDLS, CDR2 YYNGEE. The CDR3 sequence is 13 residues long. Trimming removed 0 bases from V and 1 base from J, with 5 bases in between. CDR3 region: CASSVAESYEQYF. CDR3 DNA: TGTGCCAGCAGCGTAGCAGAGTCCTACGAGCAGTACTTC.

This sequence joins TRBV12-3 or TRBV12-4 and TRBJ2-2, with D possibly TRBD1 on 6 matching bases. The CDR3 runs 13 residues. V was shortened by 8 bases and J by 3 bases, with 10 bases between the two germline ends. In nucleotides, the CDR3 is TGTGCCAGCGTGGGGGCGTACACCGGGGAGCTGTTTTTT. It encodes CASVGAYTGELFF.